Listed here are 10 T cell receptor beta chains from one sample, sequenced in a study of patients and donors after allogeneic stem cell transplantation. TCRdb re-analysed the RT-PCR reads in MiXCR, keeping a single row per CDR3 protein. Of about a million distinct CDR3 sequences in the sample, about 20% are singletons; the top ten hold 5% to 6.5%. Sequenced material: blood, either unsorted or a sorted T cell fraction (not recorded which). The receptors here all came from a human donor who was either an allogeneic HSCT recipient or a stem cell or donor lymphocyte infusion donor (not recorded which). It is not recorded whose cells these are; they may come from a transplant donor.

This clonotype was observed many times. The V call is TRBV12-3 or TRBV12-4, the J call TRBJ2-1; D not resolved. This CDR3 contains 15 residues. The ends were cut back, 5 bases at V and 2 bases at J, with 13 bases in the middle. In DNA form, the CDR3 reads TGTGCCAGCAGTACCCCGGCTCTACCCTACAATGAGCAGTTCTTC. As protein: CASSTPALPYNEQFF.

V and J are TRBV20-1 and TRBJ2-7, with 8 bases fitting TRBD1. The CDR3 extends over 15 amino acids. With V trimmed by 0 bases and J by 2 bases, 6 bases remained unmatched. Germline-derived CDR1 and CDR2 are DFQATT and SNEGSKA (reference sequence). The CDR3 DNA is TGCAGTGCTAGAGATCGGGACAGGACCCCCTACGAGCAGTACTTC. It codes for CSARDRDRTPYEQYF.

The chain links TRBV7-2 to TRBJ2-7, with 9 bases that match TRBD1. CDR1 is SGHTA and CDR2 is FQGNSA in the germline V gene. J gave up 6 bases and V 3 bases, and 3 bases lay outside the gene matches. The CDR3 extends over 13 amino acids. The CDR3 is CASSLSTGGEQYF. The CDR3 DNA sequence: TGTGCCAGCAGCTTGTCGACAGGGGGCGAGCAGTACTTC.

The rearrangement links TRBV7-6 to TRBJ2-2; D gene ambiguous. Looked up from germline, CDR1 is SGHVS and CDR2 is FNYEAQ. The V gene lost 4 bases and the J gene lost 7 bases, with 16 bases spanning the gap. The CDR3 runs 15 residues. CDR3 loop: CASSSNEWEGGELFF. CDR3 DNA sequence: TGTGCCAGCAGCTCGAATGAGTGGGAAGGCGGGGAGCTGTTTTTT. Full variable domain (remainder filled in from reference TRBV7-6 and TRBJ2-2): GAGVSQSPRYKVTKRGQDVALRCDPISGHVSLYWYRQALGQGPEFLTYFNYEAQQDKSGLPNDRFSAERPEGSISTLTIQRTEQRDSAMYRCASSSNEWEGGELFFGEGSRLTVL.

CDR3 bases: TGCGCCAGCAGCCAAAGAGGGGAGACGGATTTTAACTATGGCTACACCTTC. This sequence encodes CASSQRGETDFNYGYTF. The V call is TRBV4-3, the J call TRBJ1-2, with D perhaps matching TRBD1 (5 bases). The V gene's germline CDR1 is LGHNA and CDR2 YSLEER. The ends were cut back, 2 bases at V and 1 base at J, with 17 bases in the middle. The CDR3 consists of 17 residues.

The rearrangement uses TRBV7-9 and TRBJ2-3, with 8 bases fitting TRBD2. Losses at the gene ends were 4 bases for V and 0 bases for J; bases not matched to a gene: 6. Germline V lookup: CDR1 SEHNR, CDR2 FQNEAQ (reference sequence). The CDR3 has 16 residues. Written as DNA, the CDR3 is TGTGCCAGCAGCTCCTATAGCGGGATTAGCACAGATACGCAGTATTTT. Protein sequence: CASSSYSGISTDTQYF.

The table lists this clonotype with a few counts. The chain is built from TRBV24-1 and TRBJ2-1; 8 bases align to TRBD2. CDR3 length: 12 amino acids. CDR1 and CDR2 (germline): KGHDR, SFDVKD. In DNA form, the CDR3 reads TGTGCGTCCGGGGGGGGCCGAAGGGAGCAGTTCTTC. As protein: CASGGGRREQFF.

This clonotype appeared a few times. The DNA for the CDR3 is TGCAGTGCTAGAGGGGCGAGGGCCGAGCAGTACTTC. Translating gives CSARGARAEQYF. The rearrangement uses TRBV20-1 and TRBJ2-7, with D possibly TRBD2 on 5 matching bases. The CDR3 length is 12 residues. Trimming removed 1 base from V and 6 bases from J, with 10 bases in between. CDR1 is DFQATT, CDR2 SNEGSKA, per germline (reference sequence).

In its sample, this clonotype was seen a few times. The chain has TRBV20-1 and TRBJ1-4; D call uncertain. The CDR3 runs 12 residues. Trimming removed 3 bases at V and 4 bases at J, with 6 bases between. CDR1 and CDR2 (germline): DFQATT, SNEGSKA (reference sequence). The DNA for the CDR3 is TGCAGTGCTAGGACGGATAATGAAAAACTGTTTTTT. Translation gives CSARTDNEKLFF.

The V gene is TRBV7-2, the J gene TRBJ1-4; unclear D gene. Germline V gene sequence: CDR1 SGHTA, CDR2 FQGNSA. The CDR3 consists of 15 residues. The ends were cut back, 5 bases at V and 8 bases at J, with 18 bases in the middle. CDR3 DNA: TGTGCCAGCAGCCCCCAAAGGGTCCCGGGCGAAAAACTGTTTTTT. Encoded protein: CASSPQRVPGEKLFF. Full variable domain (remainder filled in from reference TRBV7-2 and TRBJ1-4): GAGVSQSPSNKVTEKGKDVELRCDPISGHTALYWYRQSLGQGLEFLIYFQGNSAPDKSGLPSDRFSAERTGGSVSTLTIQRTQQEDSAVYLCASSPQRVPGEKLFFGSGTQLSVL.